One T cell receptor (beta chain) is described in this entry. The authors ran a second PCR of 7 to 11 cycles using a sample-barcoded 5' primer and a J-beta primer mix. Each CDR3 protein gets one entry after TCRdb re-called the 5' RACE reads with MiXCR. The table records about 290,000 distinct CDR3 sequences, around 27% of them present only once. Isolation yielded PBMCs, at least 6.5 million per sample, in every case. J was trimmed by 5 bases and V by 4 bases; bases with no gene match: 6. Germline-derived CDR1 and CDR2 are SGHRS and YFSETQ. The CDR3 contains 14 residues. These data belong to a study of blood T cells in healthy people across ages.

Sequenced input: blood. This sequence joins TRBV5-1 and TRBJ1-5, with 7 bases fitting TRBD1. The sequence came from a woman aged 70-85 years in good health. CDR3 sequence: CASSPGTADQPQHF. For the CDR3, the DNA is TGCGCCAGCAGCCCGGGGACAGCGGATCAGCCCCAGCATTTT.